This T cell receptor (beta chain) was observed in a study of OX40 agonist ivuxolimab in advanced cancers. The CDR3 extends over 15 amino acids. Germline values: CDR1 MDHEN, CDR2 SYDVKM. The V and J ends lost 7 bases and 0 bases respectively, with 16 bases between them. The study's findings and limits: Expanded peripheral T cell antigen specificity was not determined.

The table came from immunoSEQ multiplex PCR; TCRdb's copy has only in-frame clones and leaves some out. The sample shows about 140,000 clones, 90% of them seen only once. In the case of this clone: The target antigen is unknown.

This sequence was found in an adult with an advanced solid tumor such as melanoma, head and neck, liver or kidney cancer. This sequence joins TRBV28 and TRBJ2-7; possible D gene TRBD1, 5 bases. The specimen was CD4+ or CD8+ T cells sorted from blood, collected in a trial of the OX40 agonist ivuxolimab. The CDR3 nucleotides are TGTGCCAGCACCACGAATGGGGCGAGCTCCTACGAGCAGTACTTC. Its translation: CASTTNGASSYEQYF.